This T cell receptor (beta chain) was found in a study of T cell responses to AZD1222 COVID-19 vaccine. The overall study: Pooled samples include second doses given at about 4 or 12 weeks.

Study-wide findings and caveats: Scientists sampled the repertoires only once the peak T cell response had passed. Spike-specific TCR repertoires showed rising breadth and depth after two AZD1222 doses. Clonal diversity may have been underestimated, and the donors were mostly white British, with more females than males.

The sample holds one count of this clone. Its antigen is as yet unknown. Per the germline V gene, CDR1 is SQVTM and CDR2 is ANQGSEA. With 7 bases clipped from V and 2 bases from J, the junction kept 4 bases outside the gene matches. This CDR3 comprises 13 residues. Generated by immunoSEQ multiplex PCR, the TCRdb table keeps only in-frame clones and is missing some. The sample has some 70,000 clones; roughly 89% are singletons. The chain is built from TRBV29-1 and TRBJ1-5; TRBD1 agrees at 8 bases. Specimen: peripheral blood, collected on day 0 of AZD1222 vaccination. The TCR originated in an adult in good health. The CDR3 region is CSAAGGGNQPQHF. The CDR3 DNA reads TGCAGCGCCGCAGGGGGCGGCAATCAGCCCCAGCATTTT.